The 19 T cell receptor beta chains given below trace back to one sample, sequenced in a study of blood T cell repertoires in COVID-19. The method was immunoSEQ multiplex PCR; TCRdb's version includes in-frame clones alone and lacks a portion of them. The sample includes around 78,000 clones, approximately 89% of them seen just once. The sample was peripheral blood. The receptors come from a middle-aged man with active COVID-19.

Comments on this clone: The sample contains more than one DNA sequence encoding this CDR3. The genes are TRBV27 and TRBJ1-4; 10 positions agree with TRBD1. The CDR3 has 14 residues. The V and J ends lost 7 bases and 3 bases, in that order; junction bases with no gene match: 2. Germline CDR1 reads MNHEY; CDR2 reads SMNVEV (reference sequence). The CDR3 protein is CASTDRGPNEKLFF. As DNA, the CDR3 is TGTGCCAGCACCGACAGGGGGCCTAATGAAAAACTGTTTTTT.

This chain uses TRBV7-9 with TRBJ1-2, with 11 bases identical to TRBD1. The length of the CDR3 is 15 residues. The V gene end was trimmed by 5 bases and the J gene end by 4 bases; junction bases not matched to a gene: 6. Germline values: CDR1 SEHNR, CDR2 FQNEAQ (reference sequence). The CDR3 spells CASSPRTGGAYGYTF. As DNA, the CDR3 is TGTGCCAGCAGCCCCCGGACAGGGGGCGCCTATGGCTACACCTTC.

In nucleotides, the CDR3 is TGTGCCAGCAGCTTGGGACAGGGAGGCTCTGGAAACACCATATATTTT. This encodes CASSLGQGGSGNTIYF. The gene calls are TRBV5-6 and TRBJ1-3; 7 bases match TRBD1. Per the germline V gene, CDR1 is SGHDT and CDR2 is YYEEEE. Germline trimming cut 0 bases from V and 0 bases from J; bases unmatched to any gene: 3. The CDR3 has 16 amino acids. The full variable domain, with the rest looked up from reference TRBV5-6 and TRBJ1-3, is DAGVTQSPTHLIKTRGQQVTLRCSPKSGHDTVSWYQQALGQGPQFIFQYYEEEERQRGNFPDRFSGHQFPNYSSELNVNALLLGDSALYLCASSLGQGGSGNTIYFGEGSWLTVV.

The rearrangement links TRBV9 to TRBJ1-5; D uncertain. V shed 0 bases and J shed 0 bases, with 7 bases lying between them. Germline CDR1 reads SGDLS; CDR2 reads YYNGEE. The CDR3 extends over 15 amino acids. The CDR3 nucleotides read TGTGCCAGCAGCGTAGGAGGTGATAGCAATCAGCCCCAGCATTTT. Translation: CASSVGGDSNQPQHF.

The rearrangement links TRBV7-2 to TRBJ2-1, with D maybe TRBD2 (5 bases). The ends were cut back, 4 bases at V and 5 bases at J, with 12 bases in the middle. This CDR3 is 14 amino acids long. Germline CDR1 is SGHTA and CDR2 is FQGNSA. The CDR3 region is CASSSLAVNNEQFF. The CDR3 DNA reads as TGTGCCAGCAGCTCCCTAGCCGTCAACAATGAGCAGTTCTTC.

The chain's CDR3 is CASSHAAGLAGYGELFF. The CDR3, as DNA: TGTGCCAGCAGCCACGCCGCAGGGCTAGCGGGGTACGGGGAGCTGTTTTTT. V and J are TRBV14 and TRBJ2-2; 9 positions agree with TRBD2. The CDR3 is 17 amino acids. The trim removed 3 bases at V and 7 bases at J, leaving 12 bases unmatched. Germline V lookup: CDR1 SGHDN, CDR2 FVKESK.

This clone has a single count. The CDR3 reads CASTTSSTDEQYF. In nucleotides, the CDR3 is TGTGCCAGCACAACCTCCTCGACAGACGAGCAGTACTTC. The rearrangement uses TRBV5-4 and TRBJ2-7; tentative D call: TRBD1 (5 bases). The CDR3 extends over 13 amino acids. V was cut by 6 bases and J by 5 bases, with 15 bases left in between. Germline V gene data show CDR1 as SGHNT and CDR2 as YYREEE (reference sequence).

The chain couples TRBV5-1 to TRBJ2-3; 7 bases are shared with TRBD2. This CDR3 spans 16 amino acids. Germline trimming cut 0 bases from V and 2 bases from J; bases unmatched to any gene: 6. Germline CDR1 SGHRS, CDR2 YFSETQ. CDR3 residues: CASSLVASGNTDTQYF. The CDR3 DNA reads as TGCGCCAGCAGCTTGGTTGCCAGCGGGAACACAGATACGCAGTATTTT.

This sequence joins TRBV5-4 and TRBJ1-2, with 10 bases that match TRBD1. CDR1 and CDR2 from the germline V gene are SGHNT and YYREEE (reference sequence). J gave up 8 bases and V 7 bases, and 11 bases lay outside the gene matches. The CDR3 extends over 14 amino acids. CDR3 bases: TGTGCCAGCCGCGAAGGACAGGGGGAGAAGGGCTACACCTTC. Its protein product is CASREGQGEKGYTF.

This clone was seen only a few times. The chain carries TRBV4-3 and TRBJ2-3; D uncertain. The CDR3 loop spans 14 amino acids. Germline CDR1 is LGHNA and CDR2 is YSLEER. V lost 4 bases, J lost 4 bases, and 12 bases lay in between. For the CDR3, the DNA is TGCGCCAGCAGCCTCAGTTTCAACCCAGATACGCAGTATTTT. Translated: CASSLSFNPDTQYF.

The chain carries TRBV10-2 and TRBJ2-1; possible D gene TRBD2, 6 bases. Per germline, CDR1 WSHSY and CDR2 SAAADI. This CDR3 has 14 residues. Trimming removed 5 bases at V and 0 bases at J, with 8 bases between. CDR3 in DNA: TGCGCCAGCAGTCGGGGGAGCTCCTACAATGAGCAGTTCTTC. Its translation: CASSRGSSYNEQFF.

This clone appeared once. This chain links TRBV6-5 with TRBJ1-6, with D tentatively TRBD1 (5 bases). CDR1 and CDR2 from the germline V gene are MNHEY and SVGAGI. This CDR3 contains 12 residues. V lost 2 bases to trimming and J lost 16 bases, with 12 bases between them. CDR3 protein: CASSYRAGLLHF. For the CDR3, the DNA is TGTGCCAGCAGTTACAGGGCAGGGCTACTCCACTTT.

This rearrangement joins TRBV6-2 or TRBV6-3 to TRBJ2-7, with D possibly matching TRBD1 (6 bases). The V gene lost 5 bases and the J gene lost 3 bases, with 14 bases spanning the gap. Germline V gene lookup returns CDR1 MNHEY and CDR2 SVGEGT. This CDR3 has 14 residues. The CDR3 loop reads CASSRNTGNYEQYF. Here the CDR3 DNA reads TGTGCCAGCAGTCGAAATACAGGGAACTACGAGCAGTACTTC.

The chain links TRBV5-6 to TRBJ2-1; the D gene is possibly TRBD2 (6 bases). The length of the CDR3 is 13 residues. V lost 1 base and J 6 bases, leaving 8 bases between the germline ends. The germline V gene has CDR1 SGHDT and CDR2 YYEEEE. CDR3 in amino acids: CASSLTSSNEQFF. CDR3 bases: TGTGCCAGCAGCTTGACTAGCAGCAATGAGCAGTTCTTC.

The rearrangement links TRBV6-1 to TRBJ2-1; TRBD2 aligns across 10 bases. This CDR3 region has 15 residues. The germline CDR1 and CDR2 sequences are MNHNS and SASEGT. V shed 4 bases, J shed 8 bases, and the junction held 8 bases outside the gene matches. The DNA for the CDR3 is TGTGCCAGCAGTGCAGCGGGGGGGAACCTCGATGAGCAGTTCTTC. It yields the protein CASSAAGGNLDEQFF.

The chain joins TRBV5-6 to TRBJ1-2; unclear D gene. Germline V lookup: CDR1 SGHDT, CDR2 YYEEEE. There are 13 residues in the CDR3. V was cut by 1 base and J by 4 bases, with 8 bases left in between. The CDR3 DNA sequence: TGTGCCAGCAGCTTGCCGAGCCGCTATGGCTACACCTTC. Its translation: CASSLPSRYGYTF.

The rearrangement links TRBV3-1 (or the pseudogene TRBV3-2) to TRBJ2-2, with 8 positions matching TRBD2. The CDR3 is made up of 15 amino acids. Unmatched junction bases numbered 1, after V lost 4 bases and J lost 0 bases. The germline CDR1 and CDR2 sequences are LGHDT and YNNKEL (reference sequence). The CDR3 bases are TGTGCCAGCAGCCCGGGACTAGCGAACACCGGGGAGCTGTTTTTT. It is translated as CASSPGLANTGELFF.

The rearrangement joins TRBV6-5 to TRBJ2-5; the D gene is possibly TRBD1 (6 bases). CDR1 is MNHEY, CDR2 SVGAGI, per germline. This CDR3 has 13 amino acids. V was cut by 8 bases and J by 5 bases, with 15 bases left in between. This CDR3 reads CASGIGGGETQYF. The CDR3 nucleotides are TGTGCCAGCGGCATAGGGGGTGGGGAGACCCAGTACTTC.

V gene TRBV4-3 combines with J gene TRBJ1-6, with a weak D call TRBD1 (6 bases). This CDR3 is 16 amino acids long. Germline CDR1 LGHNA, CDR2 YSLEER. Trimming took off 4 bases at V and 2 bases at J, with 12 bases between the two ends. In nucleotides, the CDR3 is TGCGCCAGCAGCCCTCGCAGGGGTCCCTATAATTCACCCCTCCACTTT. It translates to CASSPRRGPYNSPLHF.